This TCR beta chain was sequenced in a study of blood T cell repertoires in COVID-19. The overall study: Material from acute and convalescent COVID-19 was sourced from the United States, Italy and Spain. PBMCs, B-cell-depleted T cells, or T cells provided the cDNA or gDNA that made up the material.

V gave up 0 bases and J gave up 9 bases, with 3 bases separating them. Germline V lookup: CDR1 LGHDT, CDR2 YNNKEL (reference sequence). This CDR3 is 12 amino acids long. Profiled with immunoSEQ multiplex PCR; TCRdb holds only in-frame clones, not every one. The sample carries roughly 200,000 clones, 85% to 90% recorded once. Participant age was roughly 18 to 95 years, and participants resided in approximately 24 US areas. Cohort 3 donors counted as recovered after two negative PCRs, clearance, or resolved symptoms. The chain combines TRBV3-1 (or the pseudogene TRBV3-2) with TRBJ1-6, with unresolved D. The sequencing sample was made of PBMCs or T cells enriched from blood (not recorded which). This clonotype was obtained from a man under 40 who had recovered from COVID-19. The CDR3 nucleotides read TGTGCCAGCAGCCAAGAAGCTTCACCCCTCCACTTT. It translates to CASSQEASPLHF.